This TCR beta chain was sequenced for a study of T-cell reconstitution after alpha-beta-depleted transplantation in children. Whole-study results and caveats: At the one-year point after transplant, T-cell counts and TCRbeta diversity were found to come mostly from T cells that had been newly produced. Surviving recipient T cells and thymic progenitors underlay high day-60 TCRbeta diversity in some patients. Roughly two months post-transplant, alpha-beta T cells reportedly originated from several hundred graft clones that had expanded.

Trimming left V 1 base short and J 7 bases short, with 17 bases between. This CDR3 region has 15 residues. CDR1 LGHNA and CDR2 YSLEER come from the germline V gene. This clonotype showed up many times. Its cognate antigen is unknown. TCRbeta library preparation incorporated unique molecular identifiers. TCRdb independently ran MiXCR on the PCR reads; one entry per CDR3 protein. The repertoire holds about 90,000 distinct CDR3 sequences, with 15% to 17% as singletons. The chain joins TRBV4-3 to TRBJ2-7; TRBD1 is a possible D gene (6 bases). The sequencing here drew on PBMCs, mostly from graft donor cells, taken 180 days after TCRalphabeta/CD19-depleted stem cell transplant. The clonotype was recovered from a male patient aged 2 to 9 who had a stem cell transplant for acute lymphoblastic leukemia, so the T cells may come from the graft donor. In DNA form, the CDR3 reads TGCGCCAGCAGCCAAGGGGCAGGGGTAAGAGGGGAGCAGTACTTC. Its translation: CASSQGAGVRGEQYF.